The TCR beta chain described here comes from a study of T cell repertoires in cytomegalovirus infection. Turning to this clonotype: What it recognizes is unknown.

TCRdb reprocessed the reads via MiXCR and lists one record per CDR3 protein. The sample lists 360,000 or so distinct CDR3 sequences; roughly a third were seen once. This specimen was cultured PBMCs, taken from culture after CMV antigen stimulation. The receptor comes from a human donor in good health (CMV status not recorded). Some clones in this sample may be carry-over from other donors' samples.

DNA for the CDR3: TGTGCCACCAGTGATTCCCGTGGTGGCGAAAAACTGTTTTTT. Amino acid sequence: CATSDSRGGEKLFF. This chain uses TRBV24-1 with TRBJ1-4; D unclear. The CDR3 contains 14 residues. V was pared by 2 bases and J by 8 bases, with 11 bases between. Germline CDR1 is KGHDR and CDR2 is SFDVKD.